A selection of T cell receptor beta chains follows, all from one sample in a study of blood T cell repertoires in COVID-19. Produced via immunoSEQ multiplex PCR; TCRdb's table is partial and in-frame only. The sample has 470,000 or so clones, 70% to 90% seen once. Source material: peripheral blood. Source of these receptors: a human donor in a cohort sampled during active COVID-19. Each CDR3 is given with its conserved first and last residue. The order of the fields is clone size, V gene, J gene, D gene, CDR3 DNA, CDR3 protein. A D gene is named only where the DNA matches it firmly. Part of the rows lack a size; the others show once, few, many or a class for expanded clones.

size: .
V: TRBV6-5
J: TRBJ1-1
D: .
DNA: TGTGCCAGCAGTTACGAGACAGCGCGGAACACTGAAGCTTTCTTT
CDR3: CASSYETARNTEAFF

size: .
V: TRBV19
J: TRBJ2-1
D: .
DNA: TGTGCCAGTAGTATGGGGGGGCTTGACGGCCACCCTTACAATGAGCAGTTCTTC
CDR3: CASSMGGLDGHPYNEQFF

size: .
V: TRBV6-1
J: TRBJ1-1
D: TRBD1
DNA: TGTGCCAGCAGTGAATTGAGAGGGGGCTTCACTGAAGCTTTCTTT
CDR3: CASSELRGGFTEAFF

size: .
V: TRBV30
J: TRBJ2-1
D: TRBD2
DNA: TGTGCCTGGAGTGTCGCTAGCGGACCCTACAATGAGCAGTTCTTC
CDR3: CAWSVASGPYNEQFF

size: .
V: TRBV6-5
J: TRBJ1-5
D: TRBD1
DNA: TGTGCCAGCAGTTCACGACAGGGGATTTGGCCCCAGCATTTT
CDR3: CASSSRQGIWPQHF

size: .
V: TRBV6-1
J: TRBJ2-5
D: TRBD1
DNA: TGTGCCAGCAGTGAAGCCCGACTAAGATGGGTTGACAGGGAGGAGACCCAGTACTTC
CDR3: CASSEARLRWVDREETQYF

size: .
V: TRBV6-6
J: TRBJ1-2
D: TRBD1
DNA: TGTGCCAGCAGCAACGGACAGGCCACAATCGGCTATGGCTACACCTTC
CDR3: CASSNGQATIGYGYTF

size: .
V: TRBV28
J: TRBJ1-3
D: .
DNA: TGTGCCAGTTCCAGGGGCTCTGGAAACACCATATATTTT
CDR3: CASSRGSGNTIYF

size: .
V: TRBV6-2/TRBV6-3
J: TRBJ2-3
D: .
DNA: TGTGCCAGCAGTCAACAATTAGCGCTAGATACGCAGTATTTT
CDR3: CASSQQLALDTQYF

size: .
V: TRBV11-3
J: TRBJ2-7
D: TRBD2
DNA: TGTGCCAGCAGCTTTAGCGGGAGTGAGTACGAGCAGTACTTC
CDR3: CASSFSGSEYEQYF

size: .
V: TRBV7-2
J: TRBJ2-7
D: .
DNA: TGTGCCAGCAGCTTAGGTCTCCAGGACTACGAGCAGTACTTC
CDR3: CASSLGLQDYEQYF

size: .
V: TRBV28
J: TRBJ2-7
D: .
DNA: TGTGCCAGCAGTTTGGAGGGCTCCTACGAGCAGTACTTC
CDR3: CASSLEGSYEQYF

size: .
V: TRBV30
J: TRBJ1-6
D: .
DNA: TGTGCCTGGACCCGAGTGGGCAGTTTTTCCCTCCACTTT
CDR3: CAWTRVGSFSLHF

size: .
V: TRBV5-5
J: TRBJ1-1
D: .
DNA: TGTGCCAGCAGCCTGAGGGAGGACAAGGGACGAACTGAAGCTTTCTTT
CDR3: CASSLREDKGRTEAFF

size: .
V: TRBV13
J: TRBJ1-4
D: TRBD1
DNA: TGTGCCAGCAGCTCTCGACAGGGGCGAGGTGAAAAACTGTTTTTT
CDR3: CASSSRQGRGEKLFF

size: .
V: TRBV19
J: TRBJ1-6
D: .
DNA: TGTGCCAGTATACGGTCACCCCTCCACTTT
CDR3: CASIRSPLHF

size: once
V: TRBV19
J: TRBJ2-1
D: .
DNA: TGTGCCAGTAGTATCCGTGGGGAGGCCCCCTACAATGAGCAGTTCTTC
CDR3: CASSIRGEAPYNEQFF

size: .
V: TRBV5-6
J: TRBJ1-2
D: .
DNA: TGTGCCAGCAGCTTGCGGGAGCAGGGCTACACCTTC
CDR3: CASSLREQGYTF

size: .
V: TRBV5-4
J: TRBJ1-6
D: .
DNA: TGTGCCAGCAGCTCTCCGGGACTCTTCGGCACCTATAATTCACCCCTCCACTTT
CDR3: CASSSPGLFGTYNSPLHF

size: .
V: TRBV7-2
J: TRBJ2-7
D: TRBD1
DNA: TGTGCCAGCAGCTGGGACAGCTCCTACGAGCAGTACTTC
CDR3: CASSWDSSYEQYF

size: once
V: TRBV7-2
J: TRBJ2-6
D: .
DNA: TGTGCCAGCAGCCTATCCCCAGGGGCTGGGGCCAACGTCCTGACTTTC
CDR3: CASSLSPGAGANVLTF

size: .
V: TRBV19
J: TRBJ2-7
D: .
DNA: TGTGCCAGTAAAGAAAGCCATCAGGGGCCTTCCTACGAGCAGTACTTC
CDR3: CASKESHQGPSYEQYF